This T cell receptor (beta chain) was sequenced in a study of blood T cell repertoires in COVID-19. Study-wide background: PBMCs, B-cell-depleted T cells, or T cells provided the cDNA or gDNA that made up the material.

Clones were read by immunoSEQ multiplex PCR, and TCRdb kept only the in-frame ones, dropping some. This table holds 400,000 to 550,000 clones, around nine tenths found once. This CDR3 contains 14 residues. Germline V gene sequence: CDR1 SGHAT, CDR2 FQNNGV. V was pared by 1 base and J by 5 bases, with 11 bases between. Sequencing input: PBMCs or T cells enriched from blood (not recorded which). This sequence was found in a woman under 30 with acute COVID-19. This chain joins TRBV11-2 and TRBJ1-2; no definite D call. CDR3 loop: CASSLGDRGYGYTF. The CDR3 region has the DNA TGTGCCAGCAGCTTAGGCGATAGAGGATATGGCTACACCTTC.